Following are 24 T cell receptor beta chains from one sample sequenced in a study of cytomegalovirus exposure and HLA in healthy donors. The PCR used 60 Vbeta and 13 Jbeta primers. The table came from immunoSEQ multiplex PCR; TCRdb's copy has only in-frame clones and leaves some out. The table has around 200,000 clones, 74% seen once; the top ten hold 2.5% to 3.5%. What was sequenced was PBMCs. Receptor source: a woman in her twenties or thirties in good health and CMV-seropositive.

The chain carries TRBV5-1 and TRBJ2-1, with D perhaps TRBD2 (5 bases). V gave up 2 bases and J gave up 6 bases, with 9 bases separating them. The CDR3 totals 13 residues. The germline V gene has CDR1 SGHRS and CDR2 YFSETQ. Written as DNA, the CDR3 is TGCGCCAGCAGCTTCAGGACTTTCAATGAGCAGTTCTTC. Its translation: CASSFRTFNEQFF. The whole variable domain, remainder taken from reference TRBV5-1 and TRBJ2-1, is KAGVTQTPRYLIKTRGQQVTLSCSPISGHRSVSWYQQTPGQGLQFLFEYFSETQRNKGNFPGRFSGRQFSNSRSEMNVSTLELGDSALYLCASSFRTFNEQFFGPGTRLTVL.

The chain uses TRBV19 and TRBJ2-1; a weak D match, TRBD2 (6 bases). Looked up from germline, CDR1 is LNHDA and CDR2 is SQIVND (reference sequence). Trimming shortened V by 3 bases and J by 7 bases, and 13 bases separated the two germline ends. This CDR3 has 14 amino acids. The CDR3 loop reads CASSIQGGRNEQFF. As DNA, the CDR3 is TGTGCCAGTAGTATTCAGGGTGGGAGGAATGAGCAGTTCTTC.

V usage is TRBV5-4 and J usage is TRBJ2-7; 9 bases match TRBD2. Trimming at V came to 0 bases and at J to 6 bases, leaving 7 bases not matched to a gene. The germline V gene has CDR1 SGHNT and CDR2 YYREEE (reference sequence). This CDR3 is 15 amino acids long. CDR3 sequence: CASSLDLAGSGEQYF. CDR3 bases: TGTGCCAGCAGCTTGGATCTAGCGGGATCTGGCGAGCAGTACTTC.

The chain combines TRBV5-1 with TRBJ1-2; 10 nucleotides match TRBD1. The germline V gene encodes CDR1 SGHRS and CDR2 YFSETQ. CDR3 length: 15 residues. The J segment lost 3 bases and the V segment lost 4 bases, leaving 6 bases of the junction unmatched. The CDR3 sequence: CASSPGQGSYYGYTF. As DNA, the CDR3 is TGCGCCAGCAGCCCGGGACAGGGGTCGTACTATGGCTACACCTTC.

The chain couples TRBV7-6 to TRBJ1-1; D not resolved. The CDR3 consists of 15 residues. In germline, CDR1 is SGHVS, CDR2 FNYEAQ. The V and J ends lost 0 bases and 1 base respectively, with 9 bases between them. CDR3 sequence: CASSLAYRGNTEAFF. The CDR3 coding sequence is TGTGCCAGCAGCTTAGCGTATCGGGGGAACACTGAAGCTTTCTTT.

In its sample, this clone was seen once. The chain carries TRBV27 and TRBJ2-7; 7 nucleotides agree with TRBD2. The CDR3 totals 13 residues. After removal of 9 bases from V and 3 bases from J, the junction contained 8 bases not matched to a gene. Germline CDR1 is MNHEY and CDR2 is SMNVEV (reference sequence). The CDR3 sequence: CASSLRGDYEQYF. In DNA form, the CDR3 reads TGTGCCAGTTCGCTCCGGGGGGACTACGAGCAGTACTTC.

The chain couples TRBV27 to TRBJ1-5; 7 bases fit TRBD1. Trimming cost V 3 bases and J 6 bases; bases outside gene matches: 2. The CDR3 spans 13 residues. The V gene's germline CDR1 is MNHEY and CDR2 SMNVEV (reference sequence). The CDR3 loop reads CASSFSGGQPQHF. Here the CDR3 DNA reads TGTGCCAGCAGTTTCTCAGGGGGTCAGCCCCAGCATTTT.

The chain has TRBV5-4 and TRBJ1-2; 10 bases are shared with TRBD1. The CDR3 consists of 15 residues. Unmatched junction bases numbered 5, after V lost 3 bases and J lost 3 bases. CDR1 SGHNT and CDR2 YYREEE come from the germline V gene (reference sequence). As DNA, the CDR3 is TGTGCCAGCAGCTCGGGGACAGGGGTTTACTATGGCTACACCTTC. This encodes CASSSGTGVYYGYTF. Together with reference TRBV5-4 and TRBJ1-2, the CDR3 gives the full variable domain: ETGVTQSPTHLIKTRGQQVTLRCSSQSGHNTVSWYQQALGQGPQFIFQYYREEENGRGNFPPRFSGLQFPNYSSELNVNALELDDSALYLCASSSGTGVYYGYTFGSGTRLTVV.

In DNA, the CDR3 is TGTGCCAGCTCACCAGGAATGACAGGATTCTCCTACGAGCAGTACTTC. Translating gives CASSPGMTGFSYEQYF. The V and J genes are TRBV18 and TRBJ2-7; possible D gene TRBD1, 6 bases. The CDR3 is made up of 16 amino acids. Deletions cut 2 bases from V and 0 bases from J, with 14 bases between. Germline CDR1 and CDR2: KGHSH and LQKENI.

This clone was seen a single time. The chain is built from TRBV1 and TRBJ2-2; the D call in the table, TRBD2, was not verified against the DNA. TRBV1 is classified as a pseudogene. The CDR3 is 15 residues long. CDR3 region: CTSSQGREGLGELFF. The CDR3 bases are TGCACCAGCAGCCAAGGACGGGAGGGCCTAGGGGAGCTGTTTTTT.

The rearrangement uses TRBV6-1 and TRBJ1-1; possibly TRBD1 for D (5 bases). Germline values: CDR1 MNHNS, CDR2 SASEGT. CDR3 length: 13 amino acids. V dropped 4 bases and J dropped 8 bases, with 14 bases sitting between them. In nucleotides, the CDR3 is TGTGCCAGCAGTGGGGCAGGGCATCAGGAAGCTTTCTTT. Translating gives CASSGAGHQEAFF.

This rearrangement joins TRBV11-3 to TRBJ2-3; D is perhaps TRBD2 (6 bases). The CDR3 is made up of 20 amino acids. V shed 3 bases and J shed 0 bases, with 25 bases lying between them. The germline CDR1 and CDR2 sequences are SGHNT and YENEEA. As DNA, the CDR3 is TGTGCCAGCAGCTTCGTCCGGGGAGGATTGGCGGTAACGAGCACAGATACGCAGTATTTT. Translated: CASSFVRGGLAVTSTDTQYF.

The chain joins TRBV11-2 to TRBJ2-7, with D tentatively TRBD2 (5 bases). CDR1 and CDR2 (germline): SGHAT, FQNNGV. The V end was cut by 5 bases, the J end by 4 bases, with 15 bases between. The CDR3 consists of 14 residues. The CDR3 nucleotides read TGTGCCAGCAGCCAGACCGGCTCGGGATACGAGCAGTACTTC. It specifies CASSQTGSGYEQYF. The whole variable domain, filled in from reference TRBV11-2 and TRBJ2-7, reads EAGVAQSPRYKIIEKRQSVAFWCNPISGHATLYWYQQILGQGPKLLIQFQNNGVVDDSQLPKDRFSAERLKGVDSTLKIQPAKLEDSAVYLCASSQTGSGYEQYFGPGTRLTVT.

This clone was found a few times. This rearrangement joins TRBV14 to TRBJ1-2, with a possible D match to TRBD1 (5 bases). The V gene lost 0 bases and the J gene lost 6 bases, with 11 bases spanning the gap. The germline V gene encodes CDR1 SGHDN and CDR2 FVKESK. This CDR3 contains 14 residues. The CDR3 DNA reads TGTGCCAGCAGCCAAGATCTTCTAGGGGATGGCTACACCTTC. It specifies CASSQDLLGDGYTF.

The V and J genes are TRBV27 and TRBJ1-1; no reliable D call. This CDR3 is 14 amino acids long. V dropped 5 bases and J dropped 3 bases, with 13 bases sitting between them. The V gene's germline CDR1 is MNHEY and CDR2 SMNVEV (reference sequence). The CDR3 nucleotides read TGTGCCAGCAGTGCACGCTTCCAGGACACTGAAGCTTTCTTT. It translates to CASSARFQDTEAFF.

The chain couples TRBV9 to TRBJ1-3; a possible D gene is TRBD1 (5 bases). Germline loops: CDR1 SGDLS, CDR2 YYNGEE. The CDR3 length is 15 residues. V shed 0 bases and J shed 2 bases, with 9 bases lying between them. This chain's CDR3 is CASSVDQGAGNTIYF. CDR3 bases: TGTGCCAGCAGCGTAGACCAAGGGGCTGGAAACACCATATATTTT.

This chain joins TRBV29-1 and TRBJ2-1, with 12 bases that match TRBD2. The CDR3 contains 14 residues. The V gene end was trimmed by 4 bases and the J gene end by 8 bases; junction bases not matched to a gene: 6. Germline V lookup: CDR1 SQVTM, CDR2 ANQGSEA. CDR3 protein: CSVVTSGRGDEQFF. DNA for the CDR3: TGCAGCGTTGTGACTAGCGGGAGAGGGGATGAGCAGTTCTTC.

This clone showed up just once. The genes are TRBV21-1 and TRBJ2-7; the table gives TRBD2 as D, unverified against the DNA. TRBV21-1 is a pseudogene segment. There are 15 residues in the CDR3. The CDR3 DNA reads TGTGCCAGCACTCACCCTGGACTAGCGCACTACGAGCAGTACTTC. Amino acid sequence: CASTHPGLAHYEQYF.

The chain couples TRBV10-3 to TRBJ2-5, with 8 nucleotides matching TRBD2. Germline assignment: CDR1 ENHRY and CDR2 SYGVKD. The CDR3 runs 14 residues. Trimming took 6 bases from V and 2 from J; bases not matched to a gene: 5. The CDR3 protein is CAIRGSGGQETQYF. CDR3 nucleotide sequence: TGTGCCATCAGGGGGAGCGGGGGTCAAGAGACCCAGTACTTC.

Only a few counts were recorded for this clone. The chain has TRBV2 and TRBJ2-7, with D maybe TRBD2 (6 bases). Germline lookup yields CDR1 SNHLY and CDR2 FYNNEI. Trimming cost V 7 bases and J 5 bases, with 15 bases left between them. There are 13 residues in the CDR3. The CDR3 spells CASKGLVRDEQYF. CDR3 coding DNA: TGTGCCAGCAAGGGACTGGTTCGCGACGAGCAGTACTTC.

This clone was counted between two and nine times. V is TRBV4-1 and J is TRBJ2-5; tentative D call: TRBD2 (5 bases). V lost 5 bases and J lost 0, with 10 bases in between. This CDR3 region has 14 residues. Looked up from germline, CDR1 is MGHRA and CDR2 is YSYEKL. The CDR3 coding sequence is TGCGCCAGCAGCTTCCGGGAATACCAAGAGACCCAGTACTTC. Amino acids: CASSFREYQETQYF.

This rearrangement joins TRBV5-1 to TRBJ1-1; no definite D call. Germline V CDR1 and CDR2: SGHRS, YFSETQ. The CDR3 contains 14 residues. V lost 0 bases, J lost 1 base, and 7 bases lay in between. The CDR3 reads CASSLVKRNTEAFF. In nucleotides, the CDR3 is TGCGCCAGCAGCTTGGTTAAGAGGAACACTGAAGCTTTCTTT.

This chain uses TRBV28 with TRBJ2-3; 8 positions agree with TRBD2. The CDR3 extends over 15 amino acids. From germline, CDR1 is MDHEN and CDR2 SYDVKM. Unmatched junction bases numbered 9, after V lost 5 bases and J lost 5 bases. CDR3 protein: CASSEGLREGDTQYF. The CDR3 DNA follows: TGTGCCAGCAGTGAGGGACTCCGGGAGGGAGATACGCAGTATTTT.

V is TRBV6-5 and J is TRBJ1-1, with D unclear. This CDR3 comprises 15 residues. Trimming stripped 0 bases from V and 4 bases from J, with 12 bases between. Per the germline V gene, CDR1 is MNHEY and CDR2 is SVGAGI. The CDR3 bases are TGTGCCAGCAGTTACTCGCCCGTGAGTGCCACTGAAGCTTTCTTT. It yields the protein CASSYSPVSATEAFF.